These 2 T cell receptor beta chains share one sample of origin, sequenced in a study of technical replicates of blood from a few donors. Measured with immunoSEQ multiplex PCR; TCRdb has only the in-frame clones, and not every one. The table lists tens of thousands of clones, almost 99% of them singletons. Specimen: T cells isolated from PBMCs. These receptors were taken from a human donor in good health.

V and J are TRBV27 and TRBJ1-2; 8 bases are shared with TRBD1. Trimming at V came to 5 bases and at J to 10 bases, leaving 12 bases not matched to a gene. Looked up from germline, CDR1 is MNHEY and CDR2 is SMNVEV (reference sequence). This CDR3 spans 14 amino acids. CDR3: CASSLRTGSSDYTF. CDR3 DNA: TGTGCCAGCAGTCTCCGGACAGGGTCCAGTGACTACACCTTC.

The chain couples TRBV5-4 to TRBJ2-7, with 10 bases that match TRBD2. V gave up 4 bases and J gave up 4 bases; unmatched junction bases: 2. This CDR3 contains 13 residues. Germline assignment: CDR1 SGHNT and CDR2 YYREEE (reference sequence). The CDR3 bases are TGTGCCAGCAGCCAGGGACTAGCGTACGAGCAGTACTTC. It translates to CASSQGLAYEQYF.